This T cell receptor (beta chain) was obtained from a study of T cell changes during pregnancy in multiple sclerosis. Points on this clone: At one boundary the junction diverges from the germline segment, which might be a read error.

The germline V gene has CDR1 DFQATT and CDR2 SNEGSKA (reference sequence). This CDR3 region has 11 residues. Assay used: immunoSEQ multiplex PCR; TCRdb lists only in-frame clones, some missing. Of around 130,000 clones listed, around 95% are singletons. The clonotype originates from a female donor with multiple sclerosis, enrolled in a pregnancy study. This chain joins TRBV20-1 and TRBJ2-1, with TRBD1 matching 10 bases. This material consisted of peripheral blood, taken after pregnancy. CDR3 sequence reads: CSASDRGLAVF. The CDR3 DNA sequence: TGCAGTGCTAGTGACAGGGGGCTGGCGGTCTTC.